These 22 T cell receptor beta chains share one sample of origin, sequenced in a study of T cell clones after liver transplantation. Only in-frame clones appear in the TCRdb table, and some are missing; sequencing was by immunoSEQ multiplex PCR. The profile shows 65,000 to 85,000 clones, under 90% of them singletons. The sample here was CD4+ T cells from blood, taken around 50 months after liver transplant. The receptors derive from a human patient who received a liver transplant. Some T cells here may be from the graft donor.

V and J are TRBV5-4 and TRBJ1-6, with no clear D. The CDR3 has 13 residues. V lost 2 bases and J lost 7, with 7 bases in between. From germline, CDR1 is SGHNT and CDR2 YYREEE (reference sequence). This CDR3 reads CASSLSENSPLHF. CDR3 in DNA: TGTGCCAGCAGCTTATCGGAAAATTCACCCCTCCACTTT.

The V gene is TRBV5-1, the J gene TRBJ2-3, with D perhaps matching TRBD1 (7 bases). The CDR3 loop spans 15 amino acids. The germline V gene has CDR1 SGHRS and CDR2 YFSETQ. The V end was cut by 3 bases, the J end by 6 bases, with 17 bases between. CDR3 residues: CASSSSGGRMDTQYF. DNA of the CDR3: TGCGCCAGCAGCTCTTCAGGGGGGAGGATGGATACGCAGTATTTT.

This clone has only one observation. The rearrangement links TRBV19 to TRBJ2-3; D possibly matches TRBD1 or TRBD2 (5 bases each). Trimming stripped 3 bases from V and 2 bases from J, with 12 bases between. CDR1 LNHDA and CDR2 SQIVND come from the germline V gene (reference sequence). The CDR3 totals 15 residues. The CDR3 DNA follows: TGTGCCAGTAGTATCCTCGGGGCCACCACAGATACGCAGTATTTT. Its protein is CASSILGATTDTQYF.

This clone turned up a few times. CDR3 loop: CASSQQAGGYEQYF. CDR3 nucleotides: TGTGCCAGCAGCCAACAAGCGGGAGGCTACGAGCAGTACTTC. The V and J genes are TRBV4-2 and TRBJ2-7, with 9 bases identical to TRBD2. Germline V gives CDR1 LGHNA, CDR2 YNFKEQ. The CDR3 is 14 residues long. Trimming took 2 bases from V and 3 from J; bases not matched to a gene: 2.

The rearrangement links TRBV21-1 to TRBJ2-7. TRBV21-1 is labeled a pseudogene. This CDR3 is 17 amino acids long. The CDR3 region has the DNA TGTGCCAGCAGCAAAGGGGCAGGGGAGGCGGATCGCTACGAGCAGTACTTC. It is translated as CASSKGAGEADRYEQYF.

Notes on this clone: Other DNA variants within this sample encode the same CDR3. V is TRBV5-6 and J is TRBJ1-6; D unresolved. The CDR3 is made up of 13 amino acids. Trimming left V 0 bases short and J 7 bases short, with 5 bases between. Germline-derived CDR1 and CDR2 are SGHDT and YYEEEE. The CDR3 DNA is TGTGCCAGCAGCTTGGGGCGGAATTCACCCCTCCACTTT. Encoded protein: CASSLGRNSPLHF.

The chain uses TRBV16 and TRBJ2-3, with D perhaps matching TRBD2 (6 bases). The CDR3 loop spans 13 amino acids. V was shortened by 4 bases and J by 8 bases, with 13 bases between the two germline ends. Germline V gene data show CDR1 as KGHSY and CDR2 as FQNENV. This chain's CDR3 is CASSRAGSSTQYF. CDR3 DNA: TGTGCCAGCAGCCGTGCCGGGAGTTCTACGCAGTATTTT.

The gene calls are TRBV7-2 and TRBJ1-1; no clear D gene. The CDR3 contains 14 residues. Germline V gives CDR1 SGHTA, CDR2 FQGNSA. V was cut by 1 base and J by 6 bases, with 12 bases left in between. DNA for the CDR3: TGTGCCAGCAGCTTAGAGGGTGGGCTGGCTGAAGCTTTCTTT. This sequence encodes CASSLEGGLAEAFF.

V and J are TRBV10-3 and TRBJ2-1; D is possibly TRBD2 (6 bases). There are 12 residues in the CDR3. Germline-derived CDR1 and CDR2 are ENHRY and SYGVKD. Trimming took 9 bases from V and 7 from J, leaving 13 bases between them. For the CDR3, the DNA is TGTGCCATTGGGACTCCCCCGAATGAGCAGTTCTTC. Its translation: CAIGTPPNEQFF.

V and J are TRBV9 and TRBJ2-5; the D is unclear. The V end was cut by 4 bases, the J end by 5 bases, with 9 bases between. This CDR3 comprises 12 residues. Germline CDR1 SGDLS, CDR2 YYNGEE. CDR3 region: CASSLPRETQYF. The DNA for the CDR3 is TGTGCCAGCAGCCTTCCCCGCGAGACCCAGTACTTC.

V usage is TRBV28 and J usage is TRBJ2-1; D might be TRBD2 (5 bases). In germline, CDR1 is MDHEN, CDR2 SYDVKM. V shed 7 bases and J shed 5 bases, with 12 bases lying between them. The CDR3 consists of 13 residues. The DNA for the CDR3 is TGTGCCAGCATTCTCGCGGGCGACAATGAGCAGTTCTTC. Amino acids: CASILAGDNEQFF.

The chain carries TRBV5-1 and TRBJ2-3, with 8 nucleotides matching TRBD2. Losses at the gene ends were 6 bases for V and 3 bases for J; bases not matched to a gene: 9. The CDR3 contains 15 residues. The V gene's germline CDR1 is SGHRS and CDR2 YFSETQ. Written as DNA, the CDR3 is TGCGCCAGCACACCCGGGGGGGCGGGAACAGATACGCAGTATTTT. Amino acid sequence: CASTPGGAGTDTQYF. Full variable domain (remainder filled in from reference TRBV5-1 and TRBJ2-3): KAGVTQTPRYLIKTRGQQVTLSCSPISGHRSVSWYQQTPGQGLQFLFEYFSETQRNKGNFPGRFSGRQFSNSRSEMNVSTLELGDSALYLCASTPGGAGTDTQYFGPGTRLTVL.

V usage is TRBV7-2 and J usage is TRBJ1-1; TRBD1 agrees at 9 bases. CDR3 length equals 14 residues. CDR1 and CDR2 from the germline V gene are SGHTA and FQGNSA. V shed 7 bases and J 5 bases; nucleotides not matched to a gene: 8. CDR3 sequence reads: CASTVDRGRTEAFF. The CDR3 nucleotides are TGTGCCAGCACCGTTGACAGGGGGAGGACTGAAGCTTTCTTT.

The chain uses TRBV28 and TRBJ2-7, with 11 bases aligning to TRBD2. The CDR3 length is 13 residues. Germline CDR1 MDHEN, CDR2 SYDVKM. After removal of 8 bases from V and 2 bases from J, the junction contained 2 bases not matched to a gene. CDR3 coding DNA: TGTGCCAGCGTGACTAGCGGGGCCTACGAGCAGTACTTC. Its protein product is CASVTSGAYEQYF.

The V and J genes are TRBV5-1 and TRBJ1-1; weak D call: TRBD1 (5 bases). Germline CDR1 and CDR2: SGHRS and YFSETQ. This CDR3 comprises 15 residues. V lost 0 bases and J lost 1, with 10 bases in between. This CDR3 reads CASSLGDRENTEAFF. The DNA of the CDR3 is TGCGCCAGCAGCTTGGGGGACCGGGAGAACACTGAAGCTTTCTTT.

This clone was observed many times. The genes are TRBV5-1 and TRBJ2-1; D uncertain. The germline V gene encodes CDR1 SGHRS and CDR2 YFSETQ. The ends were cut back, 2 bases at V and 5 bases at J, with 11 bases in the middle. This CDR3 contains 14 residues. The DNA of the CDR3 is TGCGCCAGCAGCTTCTCAGTCGCCAACAATGAGCAGTTCTTC. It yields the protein CASSFSVANNEQFF.

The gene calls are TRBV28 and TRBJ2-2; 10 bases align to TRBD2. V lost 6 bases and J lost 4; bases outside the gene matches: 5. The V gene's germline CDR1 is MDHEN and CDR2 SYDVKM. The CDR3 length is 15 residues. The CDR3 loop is CASRLAGGVTGELFF. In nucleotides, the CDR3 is TGTGCCAGCAGATTAGCGGGGGGCGTCACCGGGGAGCTGTTTTTT.

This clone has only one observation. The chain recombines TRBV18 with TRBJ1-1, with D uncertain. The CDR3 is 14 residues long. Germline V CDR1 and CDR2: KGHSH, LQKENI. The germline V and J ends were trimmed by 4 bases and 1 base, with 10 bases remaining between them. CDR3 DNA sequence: TGTGCCAGCTCACGCGACGGGAAGAACACTGAAGCTTTCTTT. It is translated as CASSRDGKNTEAFF. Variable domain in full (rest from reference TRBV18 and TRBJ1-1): NAGVMQNPRHLVRRRGQEARLRCSPMKGHSHVYWYRQLPEEGLKFMVYLQKENIIDESGMPKERFSAEFPKEGPSILRIQQVVRGDSAAYFCASSRDGKNTEAFFGQGTRLTVV.

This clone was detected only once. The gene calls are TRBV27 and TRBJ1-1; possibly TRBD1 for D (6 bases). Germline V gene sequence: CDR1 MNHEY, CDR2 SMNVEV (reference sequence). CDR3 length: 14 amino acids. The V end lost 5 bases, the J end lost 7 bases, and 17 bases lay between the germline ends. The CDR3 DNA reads TGTGCCAGCAGTGCACGGGCCCTACAGGGTGAAGCTTTCTTT. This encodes CASSARALQGEAFF.

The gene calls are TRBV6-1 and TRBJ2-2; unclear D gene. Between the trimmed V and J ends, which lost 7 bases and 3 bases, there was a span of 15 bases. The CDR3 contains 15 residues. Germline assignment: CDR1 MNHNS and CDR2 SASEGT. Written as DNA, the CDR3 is TGTGCCAGCACCGACGGGCCAGTGGACACCGGGGAGCTGTTTTTT. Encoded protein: CASTDGPVDTGELFF.

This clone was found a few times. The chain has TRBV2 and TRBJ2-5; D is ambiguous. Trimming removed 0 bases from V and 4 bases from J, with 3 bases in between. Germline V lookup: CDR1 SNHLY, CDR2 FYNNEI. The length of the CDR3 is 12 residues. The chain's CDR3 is CASSEAPETQYF. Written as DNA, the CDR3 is TGTGCCAGCAGTGAAGCCCCAGAGACCCAGTACTTC.

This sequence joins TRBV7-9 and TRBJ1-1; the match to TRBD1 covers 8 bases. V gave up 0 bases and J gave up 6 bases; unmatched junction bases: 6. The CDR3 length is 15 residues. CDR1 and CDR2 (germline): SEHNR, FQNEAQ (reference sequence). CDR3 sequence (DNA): TGTGCCAGCAGCTTAGCCGTACAGGGGGTGTCTGAAGCTTTCTTT. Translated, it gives CASSLAVQGVSEAFF.